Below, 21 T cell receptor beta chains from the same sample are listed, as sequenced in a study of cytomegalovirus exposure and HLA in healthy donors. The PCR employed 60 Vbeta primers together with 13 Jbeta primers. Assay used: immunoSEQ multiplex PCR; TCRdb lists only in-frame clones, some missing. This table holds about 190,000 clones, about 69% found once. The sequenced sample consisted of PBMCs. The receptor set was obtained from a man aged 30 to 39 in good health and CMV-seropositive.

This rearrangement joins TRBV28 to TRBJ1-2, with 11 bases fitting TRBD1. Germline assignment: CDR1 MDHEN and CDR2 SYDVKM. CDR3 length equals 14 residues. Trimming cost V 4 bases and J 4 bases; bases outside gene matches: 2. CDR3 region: CASSWGQGGYGYTF. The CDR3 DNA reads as TGTGCCAGCAGTTGGGGACAGGGGGGCTATGGCTACACCTTC.

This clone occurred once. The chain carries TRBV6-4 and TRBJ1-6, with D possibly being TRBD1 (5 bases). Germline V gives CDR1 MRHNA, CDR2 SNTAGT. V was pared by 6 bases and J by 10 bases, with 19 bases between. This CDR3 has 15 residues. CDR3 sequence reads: CASSPRGGFGSPLHF. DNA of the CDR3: TGTGCCAGCAGCCCAAGGGGAGGGTTTGGATCACCCCTCCACTTT.

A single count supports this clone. The CDR3 loop is CSVEGRPNYGYTF. The CDR3 region has the DNA TGCAGCGTTGAGGGCAGGCCGAACTATGGCTACACCTTC. This chain joins TRBV29-1 and TRBJ1-2, with unresolved D. The V gene's germline CDR1 is SQVTM and CDR2 ANQGSEA. Trimming removed 3 bases from V and 2 bases from J, with 10 bases in between. CDR3 length: 13 residues.

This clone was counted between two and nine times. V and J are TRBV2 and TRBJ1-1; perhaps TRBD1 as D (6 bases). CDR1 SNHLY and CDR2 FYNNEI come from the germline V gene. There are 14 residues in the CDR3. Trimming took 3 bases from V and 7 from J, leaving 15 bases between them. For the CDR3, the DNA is TGTGCCAGCAGTGACCCCGACAGGAGATATGAAGCTTTCTTT. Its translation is CASSDPDRRYEAFF.

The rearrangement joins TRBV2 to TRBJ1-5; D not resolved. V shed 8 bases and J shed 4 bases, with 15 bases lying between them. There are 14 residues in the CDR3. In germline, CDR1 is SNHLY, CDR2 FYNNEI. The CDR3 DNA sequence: TGTGCCAGCGCCGTCGGTACGGAGAATCAGCCCCAGCATTTT. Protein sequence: CASAVGTENQPQHF.

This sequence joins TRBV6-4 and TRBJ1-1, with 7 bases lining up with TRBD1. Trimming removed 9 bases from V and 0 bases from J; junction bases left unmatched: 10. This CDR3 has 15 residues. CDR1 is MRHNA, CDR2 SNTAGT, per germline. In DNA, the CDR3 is TGTGCCAGGGGGGGCAGACAGGGTGTGAACACTGAAGCTTTCTTT. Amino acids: CARGGRQGVNTEAFF.

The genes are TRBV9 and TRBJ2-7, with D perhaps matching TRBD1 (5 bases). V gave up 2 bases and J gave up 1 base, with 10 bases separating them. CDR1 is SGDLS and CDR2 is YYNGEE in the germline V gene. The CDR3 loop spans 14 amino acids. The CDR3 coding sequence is TGTGCCAGCAGCGTTGGGGCAACTTCCTACGAGCAGTACTTC. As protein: CASSVGATSYEQYF.

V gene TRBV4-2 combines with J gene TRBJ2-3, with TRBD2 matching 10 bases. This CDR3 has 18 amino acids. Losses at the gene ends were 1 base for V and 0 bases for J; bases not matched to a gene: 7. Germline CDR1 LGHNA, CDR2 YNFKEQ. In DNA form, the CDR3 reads TGTGCCAGCAGCCAAGGTCCTAGCGGGGGCTCTAGCACAGATACGCAGTATTTT. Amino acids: CASSQGPSGGSSTDTQYF.

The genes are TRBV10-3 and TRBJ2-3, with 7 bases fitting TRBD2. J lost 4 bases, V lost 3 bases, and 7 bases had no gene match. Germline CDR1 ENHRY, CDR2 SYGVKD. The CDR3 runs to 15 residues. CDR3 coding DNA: TGTGCCATCAGTGATGGCGGGAGTAGCGCAGATACGCAGTATTTT. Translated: CAISDGGSSADTQYF.

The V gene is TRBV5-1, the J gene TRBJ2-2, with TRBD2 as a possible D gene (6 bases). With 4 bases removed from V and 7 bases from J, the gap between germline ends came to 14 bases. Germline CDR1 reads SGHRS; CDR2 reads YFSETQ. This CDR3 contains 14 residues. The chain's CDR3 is CASSPSASSGELFF. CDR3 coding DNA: TGCGCCAGCAGCCCTAGCGCTTCTAGCGGGGAGCTGTTTTTT.

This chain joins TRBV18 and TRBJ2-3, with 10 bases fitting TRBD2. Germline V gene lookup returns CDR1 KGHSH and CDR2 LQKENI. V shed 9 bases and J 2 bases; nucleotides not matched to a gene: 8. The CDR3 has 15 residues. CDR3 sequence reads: CASSQRGGFTDTQYF. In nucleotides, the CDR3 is TGTGCCAGTTCCCAGCGGGGGGGATTCACAGATACGCAGTATTTT.

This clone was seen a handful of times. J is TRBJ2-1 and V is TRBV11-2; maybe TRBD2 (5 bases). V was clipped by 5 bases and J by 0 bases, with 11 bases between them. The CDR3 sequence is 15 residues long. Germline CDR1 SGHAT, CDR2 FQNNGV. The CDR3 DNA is TGTGCCAGCAGCCCGGACTGGCTCTCCTACAATGAGCAGTTCTTC. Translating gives CASSPDWLSYNEQFF.

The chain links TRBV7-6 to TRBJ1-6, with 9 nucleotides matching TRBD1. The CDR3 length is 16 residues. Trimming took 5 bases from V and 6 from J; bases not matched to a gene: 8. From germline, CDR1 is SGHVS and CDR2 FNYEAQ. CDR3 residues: CASSRKQGASNSPLHF. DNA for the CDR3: TGTGCCAGCAGCCGAAAACAGGGGGCATCTAATTCACCCCTCCACTTT.

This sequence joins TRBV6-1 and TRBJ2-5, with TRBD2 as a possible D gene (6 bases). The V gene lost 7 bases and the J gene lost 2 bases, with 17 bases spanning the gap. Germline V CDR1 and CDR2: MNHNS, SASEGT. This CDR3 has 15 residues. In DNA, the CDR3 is TGTGCCAGCACCTCCCAGGGTGGAGGGCAAGAGACCCAGTACTTC. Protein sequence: CASTSQGGGQETQYF.

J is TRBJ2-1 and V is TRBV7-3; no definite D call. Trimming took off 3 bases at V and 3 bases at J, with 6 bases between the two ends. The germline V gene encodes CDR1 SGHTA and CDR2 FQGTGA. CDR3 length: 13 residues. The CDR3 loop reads CASSLAHYNEQFF. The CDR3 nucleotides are TGTGCCAGCAGCTTGGCTCACTACAATGAGCAGTTCTTC.

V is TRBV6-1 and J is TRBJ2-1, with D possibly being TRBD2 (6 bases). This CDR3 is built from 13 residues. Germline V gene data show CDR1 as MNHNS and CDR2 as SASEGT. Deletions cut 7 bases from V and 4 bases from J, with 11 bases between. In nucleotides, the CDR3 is TGTGCCAGCATGGCGGGAACTTACAATGAGCAGTTCTTC. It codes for CASMAGTYNEQFF.

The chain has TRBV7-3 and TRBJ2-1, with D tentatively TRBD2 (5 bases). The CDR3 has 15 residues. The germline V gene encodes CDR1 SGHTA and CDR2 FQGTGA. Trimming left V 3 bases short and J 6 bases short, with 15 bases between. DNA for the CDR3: TGTGCCAGCAGCTTTGGCCCCCGAGCGGTCAATGAGCAGTTCTTC. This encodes CASSFGPRAVNEQFF.

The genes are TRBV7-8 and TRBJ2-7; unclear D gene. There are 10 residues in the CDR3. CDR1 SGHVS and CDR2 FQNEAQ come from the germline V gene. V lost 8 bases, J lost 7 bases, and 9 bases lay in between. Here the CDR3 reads CASSPREQYF. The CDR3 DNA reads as TGTGCCAGCTCTCCGAGAGAGCAGTACTTC.

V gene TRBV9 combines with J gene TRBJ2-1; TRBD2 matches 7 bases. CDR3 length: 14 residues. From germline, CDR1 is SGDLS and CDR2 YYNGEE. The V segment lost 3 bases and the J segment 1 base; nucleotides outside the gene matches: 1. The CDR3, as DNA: TGTGCCAGCAGCGGGGGGGGTTCCTACAATGAGCAGTTCTTC. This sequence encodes CASSGGGSYNEQFF.

This chain's CDR3 is CSVVGRLNTEAFF. The CDR3 DNA follows: TGCAGCGTTGTGGGCAGACTGAACACTGAAGCTTTCTTT. V gene TRBV29-1 combines with J gene TRBJ1-1; D remains ambiguous. Per the germline V gene, CDR1 is SQVTM and CDR2 is ANQGSEA. Trimming shortened V by 4 bases and J by 0 bases, and 9 bases separated the two germline ends. CDR3 length: 13 residues.

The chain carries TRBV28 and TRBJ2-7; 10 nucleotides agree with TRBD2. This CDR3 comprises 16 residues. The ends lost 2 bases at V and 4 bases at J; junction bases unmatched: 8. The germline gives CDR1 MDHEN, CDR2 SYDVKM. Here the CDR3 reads CASSLGTSALSYEQYF. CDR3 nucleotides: TGTGCCAGCAGTTTAGGGACTAGCGCGTTAAGTTACGAGCAGTACTTC. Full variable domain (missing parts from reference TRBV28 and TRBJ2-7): DVKVTQSSRYLVKRTGEKVFLECVQDMDHENMFWYRQDPGLGLRLIYFSYDVKMKEKGDIPEGYSVSREKKERFSLILESASTNQTSMYLCASSLGTSALSYEQYFGPGTRLTVT.